This T cell receptor (beta chain) was identified in a study of CD8+ T cells in alopecia areata. Study-wide results and caveats: Compared with normal scalp, lesional scalp had higher clonality and more expanded CD8+ clones.

This clone turned up a few times. The antigen is undetermined. Sequencing used cDNA as its template, made by extracting RNA and reverse transcribing it. Clones were read by immunoSEQ multiplex PCR, and TCRdb kept only the in-frame ones, dropping some. The sample consists of about 190,000 clones, about 64% of them appearing once. Trimming removed 5 bases from V and 2 bases from J, with 9 bases in between. Germline V gene data show CDR1 as MGHDK and CDR2 as SYGVNS. This CDR3 comprises 14 residues. The treatment here: oral pan-JAK inhibitor, 5-10 mg twice daily. The clonotype originates from a human donor with alopecia areata. The sample here was CD4+ T cells sorted from blood, taken at week 4, from a patient treated with tofacitinib. This chain links TRBV25-1 with TRBJ2-2; D is perhaps TRBD1 (5 bases). The CDR3 loop reads CASSRGLNTGELFF. The CDR3 DNA sequence: TGTGCCAGCAGTAGGGGCCTCAACACCGGGGAGCTGTTTTTT.